These 19 T cell receptor beta chains were sequenced from one sample in a study of T cells in Graves' hyperthyroidism and ophthalmopathy. Amplified regions were TCR beta CDR3 sequences from RNA transcripts. During a first-round RT-PCR of the TCR CDR3, the HTBI primer set was used. TCRdb re-called the multiplex PCR reads with MiXCR, one entry per CDR3 protein. The sample has about 110,000 distinct CDR3 sequences, roughly 15% seen once; the top ten hold about 44%. The sequencing input was blood. These receptors were collected from a woman aged 50 to 60 with Graves' hyperthyroidism.

Ten or more counts support this clonotype. This chain uses TRBV7-9 with TRBJ2-1; TRBD2 aligns across 9 bases. The ends lost 4 bases at V and 5 bases at J; junction bases unmatched: 3. CDR1 SEHNR and CDR2 FQNEAQ come from the germline V gene (reference sequence). The CDR3 is 14 residues long. The CDR3 bases are TGTGCCAGCAGCTCGGGACTAGCCGACAATGAGCAGTTCTTC. Translated: CASSSGLADNEQFF.

This clonotype has only a few counts. This chain joins TRBV6-1 and TRBJ2-2; 7 bases match TRBD2. The germline CDR1 and CDR2 sequences are MNHNS and SASEGT. The J segment lost 5 bases and the V segment lost 5 bases, leaving 5 bases of the junction unmatched. CDR3 length: 14 residues. In nucleotides, the CDR3 is TGTGCCAGCAGTTATGCGGGGGTTACCGGGGAGCTGTTTTTT. Encoded protein: CASSYAGVTGELFF.

This clonotype was recorded many times. The chain has TRBV28 and TRBJ2-7; 9 bases map to TRBD1. From germline, CDR1 is MDHEN and CDR2 SYDVKM. The V gene end was trimmed by 8 bases and the J gene end by 6 bases; junction bases not matched to a gene: 14. This CDR3 comprises 15 residues. This chain's CDR3 is CASGRPGQGIGEQYF. The CDR3 coding sequence is TGTGCCAGCGGAAGACCGGGACAGGGAATTGGCGAGCAGTACTTC.

This clonotype was found many times. The V call is TRBV20-1, the J call TRBJ2-3; D gene uncertain. CDR3 size: 12 residues. Germline V gene sequence: CDR1 DFQATT, CDR2 SNEGSKA (reference sequence). Between the trimmed V and J ends, which lost 8 bases and 6 bases, there was a span of 15 bases. Written as DNA, the CDR3 is TGCAGTAAAGGACCTGTGACGGATACGCAGTATTTT. Translated, it gives CSKGPVTDTQYF.

Many counts were recorded for this clonotype. J is TRBJ2-6 and V is TRBV6-2 or TRBV6-3, with D perhaps TRBD2 (6 bases). Trimming took 6 bases from V and 0 from J, leaving 24 bases between them. The CDR3 spans 20 residues. Per the germline V gene, CDR1 is MNHEY and CDR2 is SVGEGT. This chain's CDR3 is CASRTLPGDWTYSGANVLTF. CDR3 bases: TGTGCCAGCAGAACTCTCCCCGGGGACTGGACGTACTCTGGGGCCAACGTCCTGACTTTC.

This clonotype was detected a few times. This sequence joins TRBV5-1 and TRBJ1-4; 7 bases line up with TRBD1. J lost 7 bases, V lost 3 bases, and 9 bases had no gene match. This CDR3 spans 15 amino acids. Germline CDR1 and CDR2: SGHRS and YFSETQ. The DNA for the CDR3 is TGCGCCAGCAGCTCTTCAGGGGGGGACGGTGAAAAACTGTTTTTT. Protein product: CASSSSGGDGEKLFF.

This clonotype has only a few counts. The chain couples TRBV2 to TRBJ2-6; D unresolved. This CDR3 contains 16 residues. V lost 6 bases, J lost 0 bases, and 12 bases lay in between. The germline gives CDR1 SNHLY, CDR2 FYNNEI. The CDR3 nucleotides are TGTGCCAGCAGGGCAGGTATATTCTCTGGGGCCAACGTCCTGACTTTC. Its translation is CASRAGIFSGANVLTF.

Many counts were recorded for this clonotype. The V gene is TRBV12-3 or TRBV12-4, the J gene TRBJ2-7, with TRBD2 matching over 9 bases. The CDR3 sequence is 14 residues long. The V gene end was trimmed by 6 bases and the J gene end by 0 bases; junction bases not matched to a gene: 3. CDR3 DNA: TGTGCCAGCAGAACTAGCGGGCGCTCCTACGAGCAGTACTTC. As protein: CASRTSGRSYEQYF.

The gene calls are TRBV7-3 and TRBJ1-1, with 8 bases fitting TRBD1. The CDR3 runs to 12 residues. J lost 9 bases, V lost 2 bases, and 2 bases had no gene match. Germline V gene data show CDR1 as SGHTA and CDR2 as FQGTGA. The CDR3 loop reads CASSLGQGQAFF. The CDR3 region has the DNA TGTGCCAGCAGCTTAGGACAGGGCCAAGCTTTCTTT.

This clonotype was counted many times. J is TRBJ2-7 and V is TRBV5-1; D is uncertain. Germline CDR1 reads SGHRS; CDR2 reads YFSETQ. The V gene lost 4 bases and the J gene lost 5 bases, with 22 bases spanning the gap. CDR3 size: 16 residues. This chain's CDR3 is CASSPLRATYGHEQYF. The CDR3 DNA is TGCGCCAGCAGCCCGCTGAGAGCGACATATGGCCACGAGCAGTACTTC. Supplemented by reference TRBV5-1 and TRBJ2-7, the full variable domain reads KAGVTQTPRYLIKTRGQQVTLSCSPISGHRSVSWYQQTPGQGLQFLFEYFSETQRNKGNFPGRFSGRQFSNSRSEMNVSTLELGDSALYLCASSPLRATYGHEQYFGPGTRLTVT.

This clonotype has at least ten counts. The V and J genes are TRBV20-1 and TRBJ1-5; D is unresolved. The CDR3 is 14 amino acids. Germline CDR1 reads DFQATT; CDR2 reads SNEGSKA (reference sequence). V shed 5 bases and J shed 4 bases, with 15 bases lying between them. The CDR3 loop reads CSAAGPKTNQPQHF. The CDR3 DNA follows: TGCAGTGCTGCCGGCCCAAAGACAAATCAGCCCCAGCATTTT.

The CDR3 DNA sequence: TGTGCCATCCCGATGGGCCCTAAGAGCTACACCTTC. Its translation: CAIPMGPKSYTF. This chain joins TRBV2 and TRBJ1-2; D unresolved. CDR3 length: 12 residues. Germline V gene data show CDR1 as SNHLY and CDR2 as FYNNEI. V lost 10 bases to trimming and J lost 9 bases, with 18 bases between them.

This clonotype came up many times. The V call is TRBV2, the J call TRBJ2-3; 14 bases agree with TRBD2. After removal of 6 bases from V and 5 bases from J, the junction contained 1 base not matched to a gene. The germline V gene encodes CDR1 SNHLY and CDR2 FYNNEI. This CDR3 is built from 14 residues. CDR3 in DNA: TGTGCCAGCAGAGGGACTAGCGGGGGAGATACGCAGTATTTT. Amino acid sequence: CASRGTSGGDTQYF.

Concerning this clonotype: A much larger clone lies a single base off, so this may be a read error. The chain couples TRBV14 to TRBJ2-3; D is uncertain. Germline V lookup: CDR1 SGHDN, CDR2 FVKESK. The CDR3 length is 15 residues. The CDR3 coding sequence is TGTGCCAGCGGCCATGTTGGGATTCCGGGAGATACGCAGTATTTT. Protein product: CASGHVGIPGDTQYF.

This clonotype was found a few times. At one of its ends the junction is not consistent with the germline gene, which may arise from a read error. The rearrangement joins TRBV7-6 to TRBJ2-2; weak D call: TRBD2 (6 bases). From germline, CDR1 is SGHVS and CDR2 FNYEAQ. This CDR3 is built from 15 residues. The CDR3 DNA is TGTGCCAGCAGTTTAGCGGCCGCGAACACCGGGGAGCTGTTTTTT. It translates to CASSLAAANTGELFF.

This clonotype was counted ten times or more. V is TRBV18 and J is TRBJ2-5, with D perhaps TRBD2 (5 bases). Trimming took 4 bases from V and 1 from J, leaving 13 bases between them. Germline CDR1 and CDR2: KGHSH and LQKENI. This CDR3 has 15 residues. CDR3 sequence: CASSRAPDSQETQYF. In nucleotides, the CDR3 is TGTGCCAGCTCACGGGCTCCGGACTCCCAAGAGACCCAGTACTTC.

In its sample, this clonotype was seen a few times. The chain uses TRBV20-1 and TRBJ2-1; possible D gene TRBD2, 6 bases. The CDR3 loop spans 14 amino acids. The germline V gene has CDR1 DFQATT and CDR2 SNEGSKA (reference sequence). V lost 0 bases, J lost 3 bases, and 9 bases lay in between. Here the CDR3 reads CSARDDGSYNEQFF. The CDR3 DNA is TGCAGTGCTAGAGATGACGGGAGCTACAATGAGCAGTTCTTC.

The J gene is TRBJ2-7, the V gene TRBV13, with unresolved D. This CDR3 region has 14 residues. The V end lost 4 bases, the J end lost 4 bases, and 14 bases lay between the germline ends. Germline lookup yields CDR1 PRHDT and CDR2 FYEKMQ (reference sequence). Here the CDR3 reads CASSSGNTEYEQYF. DNA of the CDR3: TGTGCCAGCAGCTCAGGAAACACGGAGTACGAGCAGTACTTC. Using reference TRBV13 and TRBJ2-7 for the parts outside the CDR3, the full variable domain is AAGVIQSPRHLIKEKRETATLKCYPIPRHDTVYWYQQGPGQDPQFLISFYEKMQSDKGSIPDRFSAQQFSDYHSELNMSSLELGDSALYFCASSSGNTEYEQYFGPGTRLTVT.

This clonotype was picked up a small number of times. This chain links TRBV9 with TRBJ2-3; possibly TRBD2 for D (6 bases). Germline V gene sequence: CDR1 SGDLS, CDR2 YYNGEE. The CDR3 contains 14 residues. Trimming took off 2 bases at V and 4 bases at J, with 11 bases between the two ends. The CDR3 spells CASSVRREADTQYF. For the CDR3, the DNA is TGTGCCAGCAGCGTCAGGAGGGAGGCAGATACGCAGTATTTT.